A selection of T cell receptor beta chains follows, all from one sample in a study of cytomegalovirus exposure and HLA in healthy donors. Method: immunoSEQ multiplex PCR; TCRdb's copy keeps in-frame clones and lacks some. The sample carries about 160,000 clones, approximately 80% recorded once. Sequenced: PBMCs. Receptors were obtained from a man between 40 and 49 years old in good health and CMV-seronegative. Both conserved end residues are part of each CDR3. Each record gives: CDR3 length, D gene, J gene, clone size, V gene, CDR3 protein, CDR3 DNA. A D gene is named only where the DNA matches it firmly. Clone size is not always given. Where it is, it says once, few, many or a class for expanded clones.

CDR3 length: 13; D gene: TRBD1; J gene: TRBJ2-7; clone size: once; V gene: TRBV5-1; CDR3 protein: CASSPDRLNEQYF; CDR3 DNA: TGCGCCAGCAGCCCGGACAGGCTGAACGAGCAGTACTTC
CDR3 length: 16; D gene: TRBD1; J gene: TRBJ1-4; clone size: -; V gene: TRBV13; CDR3 protein: CASSNRQGSFNEKLFF; CDR3 DNA: TGTGCCAGCAGCAATAGACAGGGATCATTTAATGAAAAACTGTTTTTT
CDR3 length: 13; D gene: TRBD1; J gene: TRBJ2-7; clone size: -; V gene: TRBV7-2; CDR3 protein: CASTYRGSYEQYF; CDR3 DNA: TGTGCCAGCACCTACAGGGGCTCCTACGAGCAGTACTTC
CDR3 length: 13; D gene: TRBD1; J gene: TRBJ2-7; clone size: -; V gene: TRBV29-1; CDR3 protein: CSVSPGQTYEQYF; CDR3 DNA: TGCAGCGTTTCCCCGGGACAGACTTACGAGCAGTACTTC
CDR3 length: 14; D gene: TRBD2; J gene: TRBJ2-1; clone size: -; V gene: TRBV30; CDR3 protein: CAWVGRGGNREQFF; CDR3 DNA: TGTGCCTGGGTTGGGCGGGGGGGCAATCGTGAGCAGTTCTTC
CDR3 length: 11; D gene: TRBD1; J gene: TRBJ2-1; clone size: -; V gene: TRBV20-1; CDR3 protein: CSLQGAREQFF; CDR3 DNA: TGCAGCCTACAGGGGGCGCGTGAGCAGTTCTTC
CDR3 length: 13; D gene: TRBD1; J gene: TRBJ2-5; clone size: -; V gene: TRBV29-1; CDR3 protein: CSAAQGALETQYF; CDR3 DNA: TGCAGCGCCGCTCAGGGGGCGTTGGAGACCCAGTACTTC
CDR3 length: 15; D gene: -; J gene: TRBJ1-2; clone size: -; V gene: TRBV12-2; CDR3 protein: CASRLAAGPSYGYTF; CDR3 DNA: TGTGCAAGTCGCTTAGCTGCGGGGCCCTCCTATGGCTACACCTTC
CDR3 length: 16; D gene: TRBD2; J gene: TRBJ2-7; clone size: few; V gene: TRBV7-2; CDR3 protein: CASSLASSGLKYEQYF; CDR3 DNA: TGTGCCAGCAGCTTAGCTAGTAGCGGGCTAAAATACGAGCAGTACTTC
CDR3 length: 15; D gene: TRBD1; J gene: TRBJ1-1; clone size: -; V gene: TRBV5-1; CDR3 protein: CASSSGQGKNTEAFF; CDR3 DNA: TGCGCCAGCAGCTCGGGACAGGGAAAGAACACTGAAGCTTTCTTT
CDR3 length: 16; D gene: TRBD2; J gene: TRBJ2-7; clone size: -; V gene: TRBV2; CDR3 protein: CASSVGTSGGMYEQYF; CDR3 DNA: TGTGCCAGCAGTGTTGGGACTAGCGGGGGGATGTACGAGCAGTACTTC
CDR3 length: 12; D gene: -; J gene: TRBJ2-7; clone size: once; V gene: TRBV11-3; CDR3 protein: CASSTNKYEQYF; CDR3 DNA: TGTGCCAGCAGCACGAACAAATACGAGCAGTACTTC
CDR3 length: 14; D gene: -; J gene: TRBJ1-1; clone size: -; V gene: TRBV9; CDR3 protein: CASSPSAMNTEAFF; CDR3 DNA: TGTGCCAGCAGCCCCTCCGCGATGAACACTGAAGCTTTCTTT
CDR3 length: 15; D gene: -; J gene: TRBJ2-7; clone size: few; V gene: TRBV5-1; CDR3 protein: CASSLIAESSYEQYF; CDR3 DNA: TGCGCCAGCAGCTTGATAGCGGAGAGCTCCTACGAGCAGTACTTC
CDR3 length: 15; D gene: -; J gene: TRBJ2-2; clone size: -; V gene: TRBV28; CDR3 protein: CASTNVGGLTGELFF; CDR3 DNA: TGTGCCAGCACCAACGTGGGGGGGCTCACCGGGGAGCTGTTTTTT
CDR3 length: 16; D gene: -; J gene: TRBJ2-7; clone size: -; V gene: TRBV9; CDR3 protein: CASSPYAGASSYEQYF; CDR3 DNA: TGTGCCAGCAGCCCTTACGCAGGGGCGTCCTCCTACGAGCAGTACTTC
CDR3 length: 13; D gene: -; J gene: TRBJ1-2; clone size: -; V gene: TRBV6-1; CDR3 protein: CASSEFRGSGYTF; CDR3 DNA: TGTGCCAGCAGTGAATTCCGGGGTTCCGGCTACACCTTC
CDR3 length: 13; D gene: -; J gene: TRBJ2-7; clone size: -; V gene: TRBV18; CDR3 protein: CASSPPGNYEQYF; CDR3 DNA: TGTGCCAGCTCACCCCCCGGGAACTACGAGCAGTACTTC
CDR3 length: 14; D gene: TRBD1; J gene: TRBJ1-2; clone size: -; V gene: TRBV7-3; CDR3 protein: CASSTGQGNYGYTF; CDR3 DNA: TGTGCCAGCAGCACCGGACAGGGGAACTATGGCTACACCTTC
CDR3 length: 15; D gene: -; J gene: TRBJ2-1; clone size: -; V gene: TRBV15; CDR3 protein: CATSREPGSYNEQFF; CDR3 DNA: TGTGCCACCAGCAGAGAACCCGGGTCTTACAATGAGCAGTTCTTC
CDR3 length: 15; D gene: TRBD2; J gene: TRBJ2-1; clone size: -; V gene: TRBV11-2; CDR3 protein: CASSLFVAGVVEQFF; CDR3 DNA: TGTGCCAGCAGCTTATTCGTAGCGGGGGTGGTTGAGCAGTTCTTC
CDR3 length: 15; D gene: TRBD1; J gene: TRBJ2-7; clone size: -; V gene: TRBV15; CDR3 protein: CATSTPGQETYEQYF; CDR3 DNA: TGTGCCACCAGCACACCGGGACAGGAAACCTACGAGCAGTACTTC
CDR3 length: 15; D gene: -; J gene: TRBJ1-3; clone size: -; V gene: TRBV19; CDR3 protein: CASSILLRYGNTIYF; CDR3 DNA: TGTGCCAGTAGTATATTGCTCCGGTACGGAAACACCATATATTTT
CDR3 length: 12; D gene: -; J gene: TRBJ2-3; clone size: -; V gene: TRBV6-6; CDR3 protein: CASSRLGDTQYF; CDR3 DNA: TGTGCCAGCAGCCGACTTGGGGATACGCAGTATTTT
CDR3 length: 12; D gene: -; J gene: TRBJ2-2; clone size: -; V gene: TRBV6-5; CDR3 protein: CASTWGAGELFF; CDR3 DNA: TGTGCCAGCACTTGGGGGGCCGGGGAGCTGTTTTTT
CDR3 length: 16; D gene: TRBD2; J gene: TRBJ2-2; clone size: few; V gene: TRBV7-2; CDR3 protein: CASSLLAGGEVGELFF; CDR3 DNA: TGTGCCAGCAGCTTACTAGCGGGGGGGGAGGTCGGGGAGCTGTTTTTT
CDR3 length: 12; D gene: -; J gene: TRBJ2-5; clone size: -; V gene: TRBV7-6; CDR3 protein: CASSLRGETQYF; CDR3 DNA: TGTGCCAGCAGCTTACGTGGCGAGACCCAGTACTTC
CDR3 length: 13; D gene: TRBD2; J gene: TRBJ2-1; clone size: -; V gene: TRBV7-2; CDR3 protein: CASSLAGGREQFF; CDR3 DNA: TGTGCCAGCAGCTTAGCGGGGGGGAGAGAGCAGTTCTTC
CDR3 length: 14; D gene: -; J gene: TRBJ2-2; clone size: -; V gene: TRBV6-5; CDR3 protein: CASCPTQSTGELFF; CDR3 DNA: TGTGCCAGCTGTCCGACTCAGAGCACCGGGGAGCTGTTTTTT
CDR3 length: 15; D gene: TRBD1; J gene: TRBJ1-5; clone size: -; V gene: TRBV6-1; CDR3 protein: CASSRGTDSNQPQHF; CDR3 DNA: TGTGCCAGCAGTCGCGGGACAGATAGCAATCAGCCCCAGCATTTT
CDR3 length: 13; D gene: -; J gene: TRBJ1-6; clone size: -; V gene: TRBV30; CDR3 protein: CAWRDNYNSPLHF; CDR3 DNA: TGTGCCTGGAGGGACAACTATAATTCACCCCTCCACTTT
CDR3 length: 14; D gene: TRBD1; J gene: TRBJ2-5; clone size: few; V gene: TRBV6-5; CDR3 protein: CASSYSTGWETQYF; CDR3 DNA: TGTGCCAGCAGTTACTCGACAGGGTGGGAGACCCAGTACTTC
CDR3 length: 14; D gene: -; J gene: TRBJ1-4; clone size: -; V gene: TRBV6-6; CDR3 protein: CASSPPGVGEKLFF; CDR3 DNA: TGTGCCAGCAGTCCTCCAGGGGTAGGGGAAAAACTGTTTTTT
CDR3 length: 14; D gene: -; J gene: TRBJ2-7; clone size: -; V gene: TRBV5-6; CDR3 protein: CASSSGWGAYEQYF; CDR3 DNA: TGTGCCAGCAGCTCTGGATGGGGAGCCTACGAGCAGTACTTC
CDR3 length: 18; D gene: -; J gene: TRBJ1-3; clone size: -; V gene: TRBV7-2; CDR3 protein: CASSYRPKTPVSGNTIYF; CDR3 DNA: TGTGCCAGCAGCTACCGCCCTAAGACACCCGTCTCTGGAAACACCATATATTTT
CDR3 length: 16; D gene: -; J gene: TRBJ2-3; clone size: -; V gene: TRBV10-3; CDR3 protein: CAISLGLFTSTDTQYF; CDR3 DNA: TGTGCCATCAGTCTAGGACTTTTTACTAGCACAGATACGCAGTATTTT
CDR3 length: 13; D gene: -; J gene: TRBJ2-7; clone size: -; V gene: TRBV7-9; CDR3 protein: CASSSVDNHEQYF; CDR3 DNA: TGTGCCAGCAGCTCCGTCGACAACCACGAGCAGTACTTC
CDR3 length: 15; D gene: -; J gene: TRBJ1-2; clone size: -; V gene: TRBV6-1; CDR3 protein: CASILTGKTPYGYTF; CDR3 DNA: TGTGCCAGCATCTTAACTGGCAAGACTCCTTATGGCTACACCTTC
CDR3 length: 15; D gene: -; J gene: TRBJ2-1; clone size: -; V gene: TRBV25-1; CDR3 protein: CASSNPGQRLNEQFF; CDR3 DNA: TGTGCCAGCAGTAATCCGGGTCAGCGCCTCAATGAGCAGTTCTTC
CDR3 length: 14; D gene: -; J gene: TRBJ1-2; clone size: -; V gene: TRBV5-1; CDR3 protein: CASKFGSTDYGYTF; CDR3 DNA: TGCGCCAGCAAATTTGGGTCGACAGACTATGGCTACACCTTC
CDR3 length: 16; D gene: TRBD1; J gene: TRBJ2-5; clone size: -; V gene: TRBV7-3; CDR3 protein: CASSPTGTGVRETQYF; CDR3 DNA: TGTGCCAGCAGCCCAACTGGGACAGGCGTTCGTGAGACCCAGTACTTC
CDR3 length: 13; D gene: -; J gene: TRBJ2-7; clone size: few; V gene: TRBV7-9; CDR3 protein: CASSSQGGYEQYF; CDR3 DNA: TGTGCCAGCAGCTCCCAAGGGGGATACGAGCAGTACTTC
CDR3 length: 19; D gene: TRBD2; J gene: TRBJ2-3; clone size: -; V gene: TRBV7-8; CDR3 protein: CASSHTTSPLPTSTDTQYF; CDR3 DNA: TGTGCCAGCAGCCACACGACTAGCCCCTTACCTACTAGCACAGATACGCAGTATTTT
CDR3 length: 13; D gene: -; J gene: TRBJ2-4; clone size: -; V gene: TRBV7-3; CDR3 protein: CASGTGESNIQYF; CDR3 DNA: TGTGCCAGCGGGACGGGGGAGTCGAACATTCAGTACTTC
CDR3 length: 15; D gene: TRBD1; J gene: TRBJ1-1; clone size: -; V gene: TRBV10-3; CDR3 protein: CAISGQGGGNTEAFF; CDR3 DNA: TGTGCCATCAGTGGACAGGGGGGGGGAAACACTGAAGCTTTCTTT